This T cell receptor beta chain comes out of a study of blood T cell repertoires in COVID-19. The overall study: The origin of the acute and convalescent COVID-19 samples was the United States, Italy and Spain. The cDNA or gDNA used as material had been derived from T cells, B-cell-depleted T cells, or PBMCs.

V trimming: 2 bases; J trimming: 4 bases; junction bases outside the gene matches: 4. In germline, CDR1 is SNHLY, CDR2 FYNNEI. This CDR3 spans 15 amino acids. Authors' analysis steps: Amplification of reference gene primers was used by the study to estimate nucleated cell counts. Profiling relied on immunoSEQ multiplex PCR, and the TCRdb table lists in-frame clones only, not all of them. D and trimming were read from the DNA, whereas the V and J calls and clone size are those reported in that table. The repertoire consists of roughly 220,000 clones, with 65% to 90% occurring once and the leading ten covering about 1.5%.

Sequencing was carried out using peripheral blood. V gene TRBV2 combines with J gene TRBJ2-1, with 8 bases that match TRBD2. The sequence was obtained from a woman between 40 and 50 years old who had recovered from COVID-19. CDR3 in DNA: TGTGCCAGCAGTGAACGGGGGGGTATGTACAATGAGCAGTTCTTC. Translating it yields CASSERGGMYNEQFF.